The 11 T cell receptor beta chains in this list originate from one sample, sequenced in a study of OX40 agonist ivuxolimab in advanced cancers. Clones were sequenced by immunoSEQ multiplex PCR, and TCRdb holds only the in-frame ones, with some missing. This sample has tens of thousands of clones, with around 87% found just once. Source: CD4+ or CD8+ T cells sorted from blood, taken in a trial of the OX40 agonist ivuxolimab. The receptors were gathered from an adult with an advanced solid tumor such as melanoma, head and neck, liver or kidney cancer.

This clone has a handful of counts. J is TRBJ1-1 and V is TRBV30; no reliable D call. CDR1 is GTSNPN and CDR2 is SVGIG in the germline V gene (reference sequence). The CDR3 is made up of 14 amino acids. Trimming removed 0 bases from V and 1 base from J, with 9 bases in between. In DNA, the CDR3 is TGTGCCTGGAGTGTAGATGGCCAGAACACTGAAGCTTTCTTT. It specifies CAWSVDGQNTEAFF.

As concerns this clone: An end of the junction differs from the germline gene, which may be a read error. V is TRBV7-7 and J is TRBJ1-5, with D possibly TRBD1 on 5 matching bases. The CDR3 is 19 residues long. Germline CDR1 and CDR2: SSHAT and FNYEAQ (reference sequence). CDR3 in DNA: TGTGCTAGCAGCTTAGGAGGCAGGGTGAAGGCCGATAGCAATCAGCCCCAGCATTTT. Translated, it gives CASSLGGRVKADSNQPQHF. Full variable domain (remainder filled in from reference TRBV7-7 and TRBJ1-5): GAGVSQSPRYKVTKRGQDVTLRCDPISSHATLYWYQQALGQGPEFLTYFNYEAQPDKSGLPSDRFSAERPEGSISTLTIQRTEQRDSAMYRCASSLGGRVKADSNQPQHFGDGTRLSIL.

This chain links TRBV19 with TRBJ2-1, with a weak D call TRBD2 (6 bases). The germline V gene has CDR1 LNHDA and CDR2 SQIVND (reference sequence). V was clipped by 7 bases and J by 5 bases, with 15 bases between them. CDR3 length: 14 amino acids. CDR3 sequence (DNA): TGTGCCAGTAAAAGTAGCGGTAGAAACAATGAGCAGTTCTTC. Amino acids: CASKSSGRNNEQFF. Based on the CDR3 plus reference TRBV19 and TRBJ2-1, the full variable domain is DGGITQSPKYLFRKEGQNVTLSCEQNLNHDAMYWYRQDPGQGLRLIYYSQIVNDFQKGDIAEGYSVSREKKESFPLTVTSAQKNPTAFYLCASKSSGRNNEQFFGPGTRLTVL.

The CDR3 region has the DNA TGTGCCAGCGAGCGAGGGATCGGGGGGACCCAGTACTTC. The encoded protein is CASERGIGGTQYF. The chain recombines TRBV11-2 with TRBJ2-5; D is possibly TRBD2 (6 bases). The V end was cut by 8 bases, the J end by 7 bases, with 17 bases between. This CDR3 has 13 residues. Germline assignment: CDR1 SGHAT and CDR2 FQNNGV.

The chain uses TRBV6-9 and TRBJ1-1; unclear D gene. V lost 8 bases and J lost 7, with 8 bases in between. Germline V gene sequence: CDR1 MNHGY, CDR2 SVAAGI. This CDR3 region has 10 residues. CDR3 amino acids: CASLTVEAFF. CDR3 nucleotide sequence: TGTGCCAGCCTCACCGTTGAAGCTTTCTTT.

This chain uses TRBV7-9 with TRBJ1-5; D is possibly TRBD1 (6 bases). The CDR3 consists of 16 residues. V dropped 2 bases and J dropped 1 base, with 12 bases sitting between them. Germline V gene data show CDR1 as SEHNR and CDR2 as FQNEAQ (reference sequence). This CDR3 reads CASSLMGGASNQPQHF. The CDR3 bases are TGTGCCAGCAGCTTAATGGGGGGGGCGAGCAATCAGCCCCAGCATTTT. The complete variable domain, with remaining parts taken from reference TRBV7-9 and TRBJ1-5, reads DTGVSQNPRHKITKRGQNVTFRCDPISEHNRLYWYRQTLGQGPEFLTYFQNEAQLEKSRLLSDRFSAERPKGSFSTLEIQRTEQGDSAMYLCASSLMGGASNQPQHFGDGTRLSIL.

J is TRBJ1-2 and V is TRBV21-1; the table's D call TRBD1 went unverified against the DNA. TRBV21-1 is marked as a pseudogene. The CDR3 contains 17 residues. CDR3 DNA sequence: TGTGCCAGCAGCAAAGAAGTAAGCCCAGGGGGCAGCTATGGCTACACCTTC. It is translated as CASSKEVSPGGSYGYTF.

This chain connects TRBV7-2 to TRBJ1-2; D perhaps matches TRBD1 (6 bases). The germline V gene encodes CDR1 SGHTA and CDR2 FQGNSA. The CDR3 spans 16 residues. V was pared by 5 bases and J by 1 base, with 17 bases between. The CDR3 sequence is CASSPGGAGVNYGYTF. CDR3 nucleotides: TGTGCCAGCAGCCCTGGTGGGGCAGGGGTTAACTATGGCTACACCTTC.

The chain carries TRBV4-2 and TRBJ2-5; maybe TRBD1 (6 bases). The length of the CDR3 is 14 residues. Looked up from germline, CDR1 is LGHNA and CDR2 is YNFKEQ. Trimming took 0 bases from V and 5 from J, leaving 10 bases between them. CDR3: CASSQDTRGETQYF. The CDR3 DNA is TGTGCCAGCAGCCAAGATACTAGGGGGGAGACCCAGTACTTC.

V usage is TRBV28 and J usage is TRBJ2-7, with 7 nucleotides matching TRBD2. The CDR3 totals 15 residues. Trimming at V came to 8 bases and at J to 0 bases, leaving 10 bases not matched to a gene. The germline V gene encodes CDR1 MDHEN and CDR2 SYDVKM. In DNA form, the CDR3 reads TGTGCCAGCTCAAACCCCGGCGGGAGCTCCTACGAGCAGTACTTC. Its protein product is CASSNPGGSSYEQYF.

The chain employs TRBV6-1 and TRBJ1-4; D may be TRBD1 (6 bases). CDR3 size: 13 residues. V was shortened by 6 bases and J by 13 bases, with 18 bases between the two germline ends. The germline V gene encodes CDR1 MNHNS and CDR2 SASEGT. As DNA, the CDR3 is TGTGCCAGCAGGCCTCTCCGGGACACCCTACTGTTTTTT. This gives the protein CASRPLRDTLLFF.